These 24 T cell receptor beta chains were sequenced from one sample in a study of regulatory T cells in long-lasting Graves disease. Time point: newly diagnosed GD, antithyroid drugs for less than 3 months. Scientists built the TCR library using RNA that was extracted from PBMCs. Libraries of TCR beta came from iRepertoire HTBI primers plus Arm-PCR of CDR3 regions. TCRdb reanalysed the multiplex PCR reads using MiXCR and keeps one entry per CDR3 protein. Of around 250,000 distinct CDR3 sequences listed, roughly 18% were seen once; the top ten hold 14%. This sample also belongs to another study, concerning T cells in Graves' hyperthyroidism and ophthalmopathy.

Source: peripheral blood mononuclear cells (PBMCs), taken at new diagnosis, from a patient treated with antithyroid drugs. These receptors were taken from a woman in her 30s with Graves disease.

This sequence joins TRBV24-1 and TRBJ1-1; D gene ambiguous. Germline CDR1 is KGHDR and CDR2 is SFDVKD. Trimming pared 3 bases from V and 1 base from J, leaving 8 bases between. The CDR3 totals 14 residues. The CDR3 nucleotides are TGTGCCACCAGTGATGGACGGGCGAACACTGAAGCTTTCTTT. The encoded protein is CATSDGRANTEAFF.

This clonotype was seen repeatedly, ten times or more. This chain joins TRBV11-2 and TRBJ2-7; TRBD1 matches 10 bases. Per the germline V gene, CDR1 is SGHAT and CDR2 is FQNNGV. V lost 5 bases, J lost 3 bases, and 1 base stayed unmatched. This CDR3 has 13 amino acids. The CDR3 nucleotides are TGTGCCAGCAGCGGACAGGGGGGCTACGAGCAGTACTTC. Amino acid sequence: CASSGQGGYEQYF.

There are many counts of this clonotype. The rearrangement uses TRBV18 and TRBJ1-1; a weak D match, TRBD1 (6 bases). The germline V gene encodes CDR1 KGHSH and CDR2 LQKENI. CDR3 size: 15 residues. The V end was cut by 8 bases, the J end by 4 bases, with 20 bases between. CDR3 coding DNA: TGTGCCAGCGTAGCTCTCAGGGGATCGGGCACTGAAGCTTTCTTT. Its translation: CASVALRGSGTEAFF. The variable domain in full, completed from reference TRBV18 and TRBJ1-1, reads NAGVMQNPRHLVRRRGQEARLRCSPMKGHSHVYWYRQLPEEGLKFMVYLQKENIIDESGMPKERFSAEFPKEGPSILRIQQVVRGDSAAYFCASVALRGSGTEAFFGQGTRLTVV.

In its sample, this clonotype was seen many times. This chain joins TRBV5-5 and TRBJ2-3; D gene ambiguous. The length of the CDR3 is 14 residues. Trimming stripped 4 bases from V and 2 bases from J, with 11 bases between. The germline V gene encodes CDR1 SGHKS and CDR2 YYEKEE (reference sequence). The CDR3 loop is CASSTTSTTDTQYF. The CDR3 DNA reads as TGTGCCAGCAGCACAACTTCCACCACAGATACGCAGTATTTT.

This clonotype was observed many times. The chain couples TRBV29-1 to TRBJ1-3; D unclear. The ends were cut back, 0 bases at V and 2 bases at J, with 17 bases in the middle. The CDR3 runs to 17 residues. The germline V gene has CDR1 SQVTM and CDR2 ANQGSEA. This CDR3 is CSVEDGDGGVPGNTIYF. CDR3 nucleotide sequence: TGCAGCGTTGAAGACGGGGATGGTGGGGTTCCTGGAAACACCATATATTTT.

This clonotype was recorded at least ten times. This chain joins TRBV7-9 and TRBJ2-5, with no clear D. The CDR3 is 13 residues long. In germline, CDR1 is SEHNR, CDR2 FQNEAQ (reference sequence). The V end lost 1 base, the J end lost 4 bases, and 7 bases lay between the germline ends. CDR3 residues: CASSLGDTETQYF. CDR3 nucleotides: TGTGCCAGCAGCTTAGGAGATACAGAGACCCAGTACTTC. Together with reference TRBV7-9 and TRBJ2-5, the CDR3 gives the full variable domain: DTGVSQNPRHKITKRGQNVTFRCDPISEHNRLYWYRQTLGQGPEFLTYFQNEAQLEKSRLLSDRFSAERPKGSFSTLEIQRTEQGDSAMYLCASSLGDTETQYFGPGTRLLVL.

This clonotype was seen ten or more times. The chain carries TRBV6-1 and TRBJ1-2; D might be TRBD1 (6 bases). V was clipped by 7 bases and J by 2 bases, with 14 bases between them. Per the germline V gene, CDR1 is MNHNS and CDR2 is SASEGT. The CDR3 spans 14 residues. The CDR3 region is CASTPRGENYGYTF. The CDR3 DNA follows: TGTGCCAGCACCCCGAGGGGGGAGAACTATGGCTACACCTTC.

Many counts were recorded for this clonotype. The chain joins TRBV20-1 to TRBJ1-1; no clear D. Trimming stripped 3 bases from V and 5 bases from J, with 7 bases between. The CDR3 is made up of 11 amino acids. CDR1 is DFQATT, CDR2 SNEGSKA, per germline (reference sequence). The CDR3 DNA is TGCAGTGCTAGTAGAGGGACTGAAGCTTTCTTT. Protein sequence: CSASRGTEAFF.

V is TRBV6-1 and J is TRBJ2-1; the match to TRBD2 covers 10 bases. The CDR3 is 18 amino acids. J lost 6 bases, V lost 5 bases, and 16 bases had no gene match. CDR1 MNHNS and CDR2 SASEGT come from the germline V gene. The CDR3 spells CASSPLGPSGGAPNEQFF. In DNA form, the CDR3 reads TGTGCCAGCAGTCCTCTAGGCCCAAGCGGGGGGGCTCCCAATGAGCAGTTCTTC.

This clonotype was seen at least ten times. The J gene is TRBJ2-2, the V gene TRBV5-1, with D hard to call. V gave up 0 bases and J gave up 4 bases, with 10 bases separating them. Germline assignment: CDR1 SGHRS and CDR2 YFSETQ. The CDR3 extends over 15 amino acids. CDR3 residues: CASSLAVQSTGELFF. DNA for the CDR3: TGCGCCAGCAGCTTGGCCGTTCAGTCCACCGGGGAGCTGTTTTTT.

The chain links TRBV9 to TRBJ1-1; D is unclear. The CDR3 spans 20 residues. The germline V gene encodes CDR1 SGDLS and CDR2 YYNGEE. V lost 7 bases to trimming and J lost 3 bases, with 34 bases between them. The CDR3 sequence: CASSPRTREQKTRLDTEAFF. For the CDR3, the DNA is TGTGCCAGCTCACCGCGAACACGGGAACAGAAGACGAGATTGGACACTGAAGCTTTCTTT.

This clonotype was detected ten times or more. The chain joins TRBV12-3 or TRBV12-4 to TRBJ1-2; 10 positions agree with TRBD1. This CDR3 comprises 14 residues. The junction had 9 bases not matched to a gene; V was cut back by 7 bases and J by 7 bases. CDR3 DNA: TGTGCCAGCATCACAGGGGGACAGGGGTTTGGCTACACCTTC. Translation: CASITGGQGFGYTF.

This clonotype was counted ten times or more. The chain joins TRBV15 to TRBJ2-7; 8 nucleotides agree with TRBD2. Germline V gives CDR1 LNHNV, CDR2 YYDKDF (reference sequence). Trimming at V came to 5 bases and at J to 7 bases, leaving 10 bases not matched to a gene. The CDR3 loop spans 14 amino acids. The CDR3, as DNA: TGTGCCACCAGCGCGGGGGGCGTGGGGAGAGAGCAGTACTTC. It translates to CATSAGGVGREQYF.

This chain joins TRBV20-1 and TRBJ2-5; 7 bases fit TRBD2. The CDR3 spans 14 residues. Germline CDR1 DFQATT, CDR2 SNEGSKA (reference sequence). The J segment lost 4 bases and the V segment lost 6 bases, leaving 11 bases of the junction unmatched. As DNA, the CDR3 is TGCAGTGCCACCAAGCGGGGTGGAAGAGAGACCCAGTACTTC. Protein: CSATKRGGRETQYF.

This clonotype was detected ten times or more. V gene TRBV18 combines with J gene TRBJ1-6; D may be TRBD1 (5 bases). CDR1 is KGHSH and CDR2 is LQKENI in the germline V gene. Trimming pared 3 bases from V and 0 bases from J, leaving 9 bases between. The CDR3 is 16 residues long. CDR3 residues: CASSPRQISYNSPLHF. The CDR3 DNA reads TGTGCCAGCTCACCCCGACAGATCTCCTATAATTCACCCCTCCACTTT.

This chain links TRBV13 with TRBJ1-3, with unresolved D. The CDR3 contains 15 residues. The ends were cut back, 4 bases at V and 0 bases at J, with 10 bases in the middle. CDR1 is PRHDT, CDR2 FYEKMQ, per germline (reference sequence). The CDR3 nucleotides read TGTGCCAGCAGCTGGGATGAGGTCTCTGGAAACACCATATATTTT. Protein product: CASSWDEVSGNTIYF.

In this sample, this clonotype turned up many times. The chain couples TRBV10-2 to TRBJ2-4, with D perhaps matching TRBD1 (5 bases). From germline, CDR1 is WSHSY and CDR2 SAAADI. Deletions cut 4 bases from V and 5 bases from J, with 9 bases between. The CDR3 length is 13 residues. CDR3 loop: CASSGQTENIQYF. The DNA of the CDR3 is TGCGCCAGCAGTGGACAGACTGAAAACATTCAGTACTTC.

This clonotype occurred many times. V and J are TRBV20-1 and TRBJ1-4; D ambiguous. Germline V CDR1 and CDR2: DFQATT, SNEGSKA (reference sequence). The length of the CDR3 is 15 residues. V lost 0 bases to trimming and J lost 7 bases, with 15 bases between them. CDR3 sequence: CSARDSGPSREKLFF. The CDR3 nucleotides read TGCAGTGCTAGAGATTCGGGCCCTTCCCGTGAAAAACTGTTTTTT.

Many counts were recorded for this clonotype. The rearrangement joins TRBV20-1 to TRBJ2-7; 8 bases match TRBD1. The CDR3 sequence is 13 residues long. The V gene end was trimmed by 1 base and the J gene end by 3 bases; junction bases not matched to a gene: 2. Germline CDR1 is DFQATT and CDR2 is SNEGSKA (reference sequence). CDR3: CSARVGQGYEQYF. The CDR3, as DNA: TGCAGTGCTAGAGTAGGACAGGGCTACGAGCAGTACTTC.

This clonotype was recorded at least ten times. This chain links TRBV2 with TRBJ1-6; D is unclear. Germline assignment: CDR1 SNHLY and CDR2 FYNNEI. The CDR3 has 15 amino acids. Trimming removed 6 bases from V and 7 bases from J, with 16 bases in between. Here the CDR3 DNA reads TGTGCCAGCAGATCTCAACCCCCCACCAATTCACCCCTCCACTTT. This gives the protein CASRSQPPTNSPLHF.

V gene TRBV18 combines with J gene TRBJ1-6; maybe TRBD1 (6 bases). Germline loops: CDR1 KGHSH, CDR2 LQKENI. CDR3 length: 15 residues. The ends were cut back, 3 bases at V and 5 bases at J, with 11 bases in the middle. In DNA, the CDR3 is TGTGCCAGCTCACCGCGGACAGAAGATAATTCACCCCTCCACTTT. It yields the protein CASSPRTEDNSPLHF.

V gene TRBV6-1 combines with J gene TRBJ1-6, with D hard to call. Trimming shortened V by 6 bases and J by 0 bases, and 9 bases separated the two germline ends. The CDR3 contains 15 residues. Germline-derived CDR1 and CDR2 are MNHNS and SASEGT. CDR3 sequence: CASRMDDSYNSPLHF. In DNA, the CDR3 is TGTGCCAGCAGGATGGACGACTCCTATAATTCACCCCTCCACTTT.

In its sample, this clonotype was seen many times. The chain couples TRBV20-1 to TRBJ1-6; tentative D call: TRBD1 (5 bases). From germline, CDR1 is DFQATT and CDR2 SNEGSKA (reference sequence). This CDR3 contains 17 residues. The V end lost 3 bases, the J end lost 13 bases, and 28 bases lay between the germline ends. In DNA form, the CDR3 reads TGCAGTGCTAGGGCCCAACCACTTGACGGGGGGTGGAGTCCCCTCCACTTT. Protein sequence: CSARAQPLDGGWSPLHF.

Of note for this clonotype: A read error may produce the germline difference seen at one junction end. The genes are TRBV2 and TRBJ2-7; 9 bases line up with TRBD2. CDR1 and CDR2 from the germline V gene are SNHLY and FYNNEI. The CDR3 consists of 15 residues. CDR3 nucleotide sequence: TGTGCCAGCAGTGAATTGGGCGGGGGGGCAAGACTTTCTGCCTTC. Amino acid sequence: CASSELGGGARLSAF. Full variable domain (rest looked up from reference TRBV2 and TRBJ2-7): EPEVTQTPSHQVTQMGQEVILRCVPISNHLYFYWYRQILGQKVEFLVSFYNNEISEKSEIFDDQFSVERPDGSNFTLKIRSTKLEDSAMYFCASSELGGGARLSAFGPGTRLTVT.